This T cell receptor beta chain stems from a study of T cell responses to AZD1222 COVID-19 vaccine. The wider study: The analysis combined second doses at about 4 or about 12 weeks.

As regards this clone: Antigen: not known.

Sequencing used immunoSEQ multiplex PCR; TCRdb keeps in-frame clones, though not all of them. The table lists about 120,000 clones, about 90% of them singletons, with 7.8% in the top ten. Findings and caveats of the study: Females made up more of the donors, who were largely white British, and clonal diversity may have come out too low. The reported proportion of spike-specific TCRs targeting unmutated variant regions was nearly half. Just six AZD1222 recipients were seropositive at baseline.

V gave up 2 bases and J gave up 4 bases; unmatched junction bases: 3. Germline V gene sequence: CDR1 SGHNT, CDR2 YYREEE (reference sequence). The CDR3 consists of 14 residues. The sequence was obtained from an adult in good health. The material sequenced was peripheral blood, taken on day 0 of AZD1222 vaccination. The chain has TRBV5-4 and TRBJ1-2; 9 bases match TRBD1. The CDR3 nucleotides are TGTGCCAGCAGCTTAGGACAGGGGAGCTATGGCTACACCTTC. Translating it yields CASSLGQGSYGYTF. Combining the CDR3 with reference TRBV5-4 and TRBJ1-2 gives the whole variable domain ETGVTQSPTHLIKTRGQQVTLRCSSQSGHNTVSWYQQALGQGPQFIFQYYREEENGRGNFPPRFSGLQFPNYSSELNVNALELDDSALYLCASSLGQGSYGYTFGSGTRLTVV.